This TCR beta chain was observed in a study of T-cell memory formation after mild COVID-19. Study-wide results and limits: Within pre-infection memory, some responding clones were found, suggesting cross-reactive memory joined.

The CDR3 has 18 residues. V lost 1 base, J lost 5 bases, and 10 bases stayed unmatched. Constant-segment primers were used for 5'RACE, and the resulting TCR alpha and TCR beta cDNA libraries carried sample barcodes and UMIs. TCRdb itself ran the 5' RACE reads through MiXCR, one entry per CDR3 protein. The data show approximately 300,000 distinct CDR3 sequences, approximately 7.6% seen once. This clonotype came up many times. Antigen: not known. The specimen was PBMCs or a T cell subset sorted from them (not recorded which). The genes are TRBV12-3 or TRBV12-4 and TRBJ2-1, with 11 nucleotides matching TRBD2. The sequence was collected from a man between 18 and 29 years old who had mild COVID-19 (a few samples of this study predate the infection). Cell type and time point are not known. The CDR3 DNA reads TGTGCCAGCAGTTTAGTCGGCCCTAGCGGGGGGTTCCACAATGAGCAGTTCTTC. Residues: CASSLVGPSGGFHNEQFF.